These T cell receptor beta chains were read from a single sample in a study of memory CD8 T cells in hepatitis C reinfection. Assay used: immunoSEQ multiplex PCR; TCRdb lists only in-frame clones, some missing. The sample holds around 45,000 clones, nearly 90% seen once. Sequenced material: naive CD8+ T cells sorted from blood. These TCRs come from a young man with hepatitis C virus infection. CDR3s include the opening cysteine and the closing phenylalanine or tryptophan. Each record gives: CDR3 length, V gene, clone size, J gene, D gene, CDR3 protein, CDR3 DNA. A D gene is named only where the DNA matches it firmly. Size is stated for part of the rows, as once, few or many counts, or as a class when the clone is expanded.

11	TRBV29-1	NA	TRBJ2-5	NA	CSVEDGRGRYF	TGCAGCGTTGAAGATGGCCGGGGGAGGTACTTC
11	TRBV20-1	NA	TRBJ2-7	TRBD2	CSARLAGEQYF	TGCAGTGCTAGGTTAGCGGGAGAGCAGTACTTC
15	TRBV9	NA	TRBJ2-5	TRBD1	CASSVPGQGQEAQYF	TGTGCCAGCAGCGTACCCGGACAGGGTCAAGAGGCCCAGTACTTC
14	TRBV4-1	NA	TRBJ2-1	NA	CASSQSHRVSEQFF	TGCGCCAGCAGCCAAAGTCACAGGGTTTCGGAGCAGTTCTTC
15	TRBV7-3	NA	TRBJ2-7	TRBD2	CASSLGAGGSYEQYF	TGTGCCAGCAGCTTAGGAGCGGGAGGATCCTACGAGCAGTACTTC
13	TRBV19	NA	TRBJ1-5	NA	CASTVGFRQPQHF	TGTGCCAGTACTGTCGGGTTTCGTCAGCCCCAGCATTTT
18	TRBV14	NA	TRBJ2-2	TRBD2	CASSQVMAGGPHTGELFF	TGTGCCAGCAGCCAAGTAATGGCGGGAGGGCCGCACACCGGGGAGCTGTTTTTT
14	TRBV10-1	once	TRBJ2-5	NA	CASSFSPGQETQYF	TGCGCCAGCAGTTTTTCTCCGGGTCAAGAGACCCAGTACTTC
14	TRBV11-3	NA	TRBJ2-1	NA	CASTAGAPYNEQFF	TGTGCCAGCACGGCGGGGGCCCCCTACAATGAGCAGTTCTTC
15	TRBV13	NA	TRBJ2-3	NA	CASSFREPNTDTQYF	TGTGCCAGCAGCTTTCGGGAGCCTAACACAGATACGCAGTATTTT
14	TRBV28	NA	TRBJ2-7	TRBD1	CASSFDRVSYEQYF	TGTGCCAGCAGTTTCGACAGGGTTAGCTACGAGCAGTACTTC
14	TRBV5-5	NA	TRBJ1-1	NA	CASSWLGGNTEAFF	TGTGCCAGCAGCTGGCTGGGGGGGAACACTGAAGCTTTCTTT
14	TRBV9	NA	TRBJ2-5	NA	CASSVAGAEETQYF	TGTGCCAGCAGCGTAGCAGGGGCAGAAGAGACCCAGTACTTC
15	TRBV2	NA	TRBJ2-7	TRBD1	CASSERRDRGWEQYF	TGTGCCAGCAGTGAGAGGAGGGACAGGGGTTGGGAGCAGTACTTC
14	TRBV12-5	NA	TRBJ2-3	NA	CASGFGIGTDTQYF	TGTGCTAGTGGATTCGGGATCGGCACAGATACGCAGTATTTT
15	TRBV4-1	NA	TRBJ1-5	NA	CASSPSRDSWQPQHF	TGCGCCAGCAGCCCGAGTCGCGACTCTTGGCAGCCCCAGCATTTT
14	TRBV21-1	NA	TRBJ1-1	NA	CASSFSDRAYEAFF	TGTGCCAGCAGCTTCTCCGACAGGGCCTATGAAGCTTTCTTT
14	TRBV7-3	NA	TRBJ2-7	NA	CASSPGGQSYEQYF	TGTGCCAGCAGCCCCGGGGGGCAGTCCTACGAGCAGTACTTC
16	TRBV4-3	NA	TRBJ1-2	NA	CASSQVNPGDPAGYTF	TGCGCCAGCAGCCAAGTAAATCCAGGGGACCCAGCGGGCTACACCTTC
16	TRBV27	NA	TRBJ2-1	TRBD2	CASSLLLAGGPSEQFF	TGTGCCAGCAGTCTCCTCCTAGCGGGAGGGCCGAGTGAGCAGTTCTTC
14	TRBV11-2	NA	TRBJ2-7	TRBD1	CASSRGTGMYEQYF	TGTGCCAGCAGCCGTGGGACAGGGATGTACGAGCAGTACTTC
17	TRBV28	NA	TRBJ1-4	NA	CASSGYSAGGLNEKLFF	TGTGCCAGCAGTGGGTACTCGGCGGGGGGCCTTAATGAAAAACTGTTTTTT